This T cell receptor beta chain was sequenced in a study of Tregs in tolerant kidney transplant recipients. Remarks on this clone: Its antigen is currently unknown.

The CDR3 covers 19 residues. V shed 5 bases and J 5 bases; nucleotides not matched to a gene: 13. Germline V gene sequence: CDR1 SNHLY, CDR2 FYNNEI. Broader study findings: Some patients' samples used different primers over time, so nucleotide sequences weren't comparable. Validation in larger populations is needed because few patients were studied.

Unstimulated Tregs (CD4+CD25+CD127-) and CD4+CD25- non-Tregs were sorted from PBMCs. TCRdb's copy holds only in-frame clones and misses some; the assay was immunoSEQ multiplex PCR. The table has 60,000 to 70,000 clones, over 85% seen once. Sequencing was performed on CD8+ T cells from blood, taken before the transplant. This sequence originates from a human donor who received a combined kidney and bone marrow transplant. The genes are TRBV2 and TRBJ2-2; 14 nucleotides line up with TRBD2. This chain's CDR3 is CASSLGLAGDRGGTGELFF. DNA for the CDR3: TGTGCCAGCAGTTTGGGACTAGCGGGAGATCGCGGGGGGACCGGGGAGCTGTTTTTT.